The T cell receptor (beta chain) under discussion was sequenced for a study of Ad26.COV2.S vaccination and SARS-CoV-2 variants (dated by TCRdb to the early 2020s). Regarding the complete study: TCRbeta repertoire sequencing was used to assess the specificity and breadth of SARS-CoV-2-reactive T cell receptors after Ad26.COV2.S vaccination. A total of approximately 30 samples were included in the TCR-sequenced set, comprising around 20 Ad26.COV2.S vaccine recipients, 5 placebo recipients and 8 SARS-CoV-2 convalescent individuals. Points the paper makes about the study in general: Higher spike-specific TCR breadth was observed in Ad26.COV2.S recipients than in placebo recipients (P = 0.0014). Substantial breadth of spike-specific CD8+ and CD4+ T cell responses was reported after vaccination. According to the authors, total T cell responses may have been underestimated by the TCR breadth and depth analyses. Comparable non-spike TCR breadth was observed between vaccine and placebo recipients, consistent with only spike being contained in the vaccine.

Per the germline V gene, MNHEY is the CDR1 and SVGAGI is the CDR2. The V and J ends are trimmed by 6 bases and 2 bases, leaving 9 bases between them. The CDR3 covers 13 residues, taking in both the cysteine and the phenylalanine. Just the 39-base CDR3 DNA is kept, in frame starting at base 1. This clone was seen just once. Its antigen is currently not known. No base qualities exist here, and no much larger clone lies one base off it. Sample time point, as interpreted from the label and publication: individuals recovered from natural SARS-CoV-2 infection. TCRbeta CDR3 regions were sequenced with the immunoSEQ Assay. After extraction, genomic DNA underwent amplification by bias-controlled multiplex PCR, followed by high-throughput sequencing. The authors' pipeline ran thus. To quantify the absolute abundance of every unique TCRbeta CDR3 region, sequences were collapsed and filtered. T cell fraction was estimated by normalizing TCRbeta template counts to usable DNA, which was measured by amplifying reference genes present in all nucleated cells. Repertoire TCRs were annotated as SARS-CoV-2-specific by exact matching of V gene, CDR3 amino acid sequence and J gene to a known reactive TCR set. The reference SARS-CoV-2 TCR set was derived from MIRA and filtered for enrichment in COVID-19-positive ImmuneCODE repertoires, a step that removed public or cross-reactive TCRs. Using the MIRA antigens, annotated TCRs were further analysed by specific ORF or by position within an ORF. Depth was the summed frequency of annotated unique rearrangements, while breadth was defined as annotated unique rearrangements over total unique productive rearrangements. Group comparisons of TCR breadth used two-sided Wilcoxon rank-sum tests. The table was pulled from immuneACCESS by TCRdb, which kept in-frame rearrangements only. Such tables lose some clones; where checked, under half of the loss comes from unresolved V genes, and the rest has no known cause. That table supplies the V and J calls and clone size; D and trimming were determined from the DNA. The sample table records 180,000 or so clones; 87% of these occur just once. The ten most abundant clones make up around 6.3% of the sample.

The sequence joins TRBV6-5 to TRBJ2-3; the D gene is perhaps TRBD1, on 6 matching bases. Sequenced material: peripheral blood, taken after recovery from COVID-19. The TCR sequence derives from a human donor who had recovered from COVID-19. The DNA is TGTGCCAGCAGCCGGGACAACACAGATACGCAGTATTTT. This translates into CASSRDNTDTQYF.